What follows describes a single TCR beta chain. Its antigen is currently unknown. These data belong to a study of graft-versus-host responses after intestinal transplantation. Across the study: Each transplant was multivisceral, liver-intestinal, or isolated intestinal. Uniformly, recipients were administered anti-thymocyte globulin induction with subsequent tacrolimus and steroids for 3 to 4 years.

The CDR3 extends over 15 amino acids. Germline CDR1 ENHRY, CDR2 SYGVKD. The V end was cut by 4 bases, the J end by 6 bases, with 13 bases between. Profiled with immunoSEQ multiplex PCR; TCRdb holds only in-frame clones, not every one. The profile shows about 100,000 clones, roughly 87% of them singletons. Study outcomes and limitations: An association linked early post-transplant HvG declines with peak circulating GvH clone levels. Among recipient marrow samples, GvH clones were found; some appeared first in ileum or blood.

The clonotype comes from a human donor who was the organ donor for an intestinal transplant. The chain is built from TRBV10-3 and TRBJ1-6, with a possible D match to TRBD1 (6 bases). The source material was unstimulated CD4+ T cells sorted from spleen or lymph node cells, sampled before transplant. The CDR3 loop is CAISGDQDSNSPLHF. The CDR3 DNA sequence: TGTGCCATCAGTGGGGACCAGGACAGTAATTCACCCCTCCACTTT.